Listed below are T cell receptor beta chains from one sample, sequenced in a study of technical replicates of blood from several donors. Assay used: immunoSEQ multiplex PCR; TCRdb lists only in-frame clones, some missing. The table has under 95,000 clones, around 96% seen once. Sequenced input: T cells isolated from PBMCs. The receptors originated from a human donor in good health. CDR3s include the opening cysteine and the closing phenylalanine or tryptophan. Fields, in order: V gene, J gene, CDR3 protein.

V gene: TRBV7-6
J gene: TRBJ1-1
CDR3 protein: CASSPMGDGMTEAFF

V gene: TRBV29-1
J gene: TRBJ2-5
CDR3 protein: CSVEDPFTAGGYETQYF

V gene: TRBV10-3
J gene: TRBJ2-7
CDR3 protein: CAISELFGTGILLKGYEQYF

V gene: TRBV5-1
J gene: TRBJ2-7
CDR3 protein: CASSLEGRGEQYF

V gene: TRBV9
J gene: TRBJ1-3
CDR3 protein: CASSAPGQVYRNTIYF

V gene: TRBV29-1
J gene: TRBJ1-2
CDR3 protein: CSVVTGNYGYTF

V gene: TRBV5-1
J gene: TRBJ1-4
CDR3 protein: CASSPIRQGDGEKLFF

V gene: TRBV5-1
J gene: TRBJ1-1
CDR3 protein: CASSLVLADRGRGAFF

V gene: TRBV4-1
J gene: TRBJ1-1
CDR3 protein: CASSQGRAATEAFF

V gene: TRBV4-2
J gene: TRBJ2-3
CDR3 protein: CASSQDLRTSVTQYF

V gene: TRBV29-1
J gene: TRBJ1-2
CDR3 protein: CSVRGTAVEGYGYTF

V gene: TRBV27
J gene: TRBJ1-2
CDR3 protein: CASRDRLYGYTF

V gene: TRBV10-3
J gene: TRBJ1-2
CDR3 protein: CASYIPGQGSSGYTF

V gene: TRBV4-2
J gene: TRBJ2-7
CDR3 protein: CASSPGGGYEQYF

V gene: TRBV27
J gene: TRBJ1-1
CDR3 protein: CASSAQDRETEAFF

V gene: TRBV5-5
J gene: TRBJ2-7
CDR3 protein: CASSPRGGRLAEIYEQYF

V gene: TRBV20-1
J gene: TRBJ2-7
CDR3 protein: CSARTGYEQYF

V gene: TRBV10-3
J gene: TRBJ2-1
CDR3 protein: CAINPGQVDEQFF

V gene: TRBV9
J gene: TRBJ2-2
CDR3 protein: CARNRGTSGSLGDTGELFF

V gene: TRBV10-2
J gene: TRBJ2-7
CDR3 protein: CASRGTSGRALHEQYF

V gene: TRBV29-1
J gene: TRBJ1-3
CDR3 protein: CSVEGAGNTIYF

V gene: TRBV20-1
J gene: TRBJ2-3
CDR3 protein: CSANSPYHQYF

V gene: TRBV9
J gene: TRBJ1-4
CDR3 protein: CASSSERGRGEKLFF

V gene: TRBV4-1
J gene: TRBJ1-1
CDR3 protein: CASSQGILSLRVTEAFF

V gene: TRBV28
J gene: TRBJ1-2
CDR3 protein: CASSQFSDREYGYTF

V gene: TRBV19
J gene: TRBJ1-1
CDR3 protein: CASSLTGGVTEAFF

V gene: TRBV6-5
J gene: TRBJ1-5
CDR3 protein: CASGGQATNQPQHF

V gene: TRBV2
J gene: TRBJ1-4
CDR3 protein: CASRETGKFEKLFF

V gene: TRBV30
J gene: TRBJ1-5
CDR3 protein: CAWSLGTGINQPQHF

V gene: TRBV19
J gene: TRBJ1-5
CDR3 protein: CASSIGDTGLRPQHF

V gene: TRBV9
J gene: TRBJ2-1
CDR3 protein: CASSAGQGSSHEQFF

V gene: TRBV22-1
J gene: TRBJ1-1
CDR3 protein: CPGNRMLTGEAFF

V gene: TRBV23-1
J gene: TRBJ1-1
CDR3 protein: CASSLDLNREDTEAFF

V gene: TRBV27
J gene: TRBJ1-1
CDR3 protein: CASYERDRVKAFF

V gene: TRBV10-1
J gene: TRBJ2-4
CDR3 protein: CASSETGAPKNIQYF

V gene: TRBV5-6
J gene: TRBJ2-7
CDR3 protein: CASSLATGTSLYEQYF

V gene: TRBV5-1
J gene: TRBJ2-1
CDR3 protein: CASSLSSGAYNEQFF

V gene: TRBV28
J gene: TRBJ2-7
CDR3 protein: CASSLPDSSYEQYF

V gene: TRBV10-1
J gene: TRBJ1-1
CDR3 protein: CASSELVGATEAFF

V gene: TRBV30
J gene: TRBJ1-6
CDR3 protein: CAWIGTNYNSPLHF

V gene: TRBV5-1
J gene: TRBJ1-5
CDR3 protein: CASSLVGAHNQPQHF

V gene: TRBV6-1
J gene: TRBJ2-5
CDR3 protein: CASSEALGGTQYF

V gene: TRBV4-1
J gene: TRBJ2-5
CDR3 protein: CASSPGTGQETQYF

V gene: TRBV5-1
J gene: TRBJ2-1
CDR3 protein: CASSVGGVYNEQFF

V gene: TRBV6-5
J gene: TRBJ2-7
CDR3 protein: CASSNRARVSYEQYF

V gene: TRBV18
J gene: TRBJ1-2
CDR3 protein: CASSPRGEGNYGYTF

V gene: TRBV13
J gene: TRBJ1-2
CDR3 protein: CASSPISKGPGYTF

V gene: TRBV5-1
J gene: TRBJ2-5
CDR3 protein: CASSLGTSGSYASKTQYF

V gene: TRBV18
J gene: TRBJ1-1
CDR3 protein: CASSPPHYTEAFF

V gene: TRBV7-9
J gene: TRBJ2-3
CDR3 protein: CASSSREASTDTQYF

V gene: TRBV7-2
J gene: TRBJ2-7
CDR3 protein: CASSYERLGGASYEQYF

V gene: TRBV28
J gene: TRBJ2-2
CDR3 protein: CASSKDRGGNTGELFF

V gene: TRBV28
J gene: TRBJ2-7
CDR3 protein: CASRGGGQGLYEQYF

V gene: TRBV12-5
J gene: TRBJ1-2
CDR3 protein: CASGFQAGSYGYTF

V gene: TRBV5-4
J gene: TRBJ1-2
CDR3 protein: CASSKDIGGLGYTF

V gene: TRBV19
J gene: TRBJ1-1
CDR3 protein: CASSAGDINMNTEAFF

V gene: TRBV6-5
J gene: TRBJ2-7
CDR3 protein: CATQGGGQYEQYF